This TCR beta chain derives from a study of radiation and T cells in renal cell carcinoma. As to this clone: The antigen is unknown.

Study outcomes and limitations: Pretreatment tumor biopsies were lacking, so baseline clonotypes are unknown. In blood, top tumor clones expanded by 2 weeks, shrinking by 4.

The time point is: baseline pretreatment blood. As for treatment: 15 Gy SBRT to primary tumor, nephrectomy 4 weeks later. Radiation-treated patients gave blood at baseline, week 2 and week 4. The patient's renal cell carcinoma had clear cell pathology. Sequencing used immunoSEQ multiplex PCR; TCRdb keeps in-frame clones, though not all of them. The sample has roughly 150,000 clones; 88% are singletons. The sequence was collected from a woman in her 70s with renal cell carcinoma. Here the sequenced sample was blood, taken from a patient whose treatment included radiotherapy and nephrectomy.

Here the CDR3 reads CSVFDRVSGNTIYF. For the CDR3, the DNA is TGCAGCGTTTTTGACAGGGTATCTGGAAACACCATATATTTT. This rearrangement joins TRBV29-1 to TRBJ1-3, with TRBD1 matching 7 bases. The germline gives CDR1 SQVTM, CDR2 ANQGSEA. The CDR3 covers 14 residues. Trimming took 5 bases from V and 1 from J; bases not matched to a gene: 5.